This TCR beta chain was obtained from a study of blood T cell repertoires in COVID-19. Study at large: Both acute and convalescent COVID-19 samples were obtained from the United States, Italy and Spain. The analysed material was cDNA or gDNA that came from T cells, B-cell-depleted T cells, or PBMCs.

Losses at the gene ends were 3 bases for V and 6 bases for J; bases not matched to a gene: 4. The CDR3 contains 15 residues. Germline V gene data show CDR1 as SEHNR and CDR2 as FQNEAQ (reference sequence). In the original workflow: Amplified reference gene primers provided the basis for estimating nucleated cell counts. Produced via immunoSEQ multiplex PCR; TCRdb's table is partial and in-frame only. That table supplies the V and J calls and clone size; D and trimming were determined from the DNA. The data hold over 100,000 clones, with roughly 89% observed a single time. Sequencing used peripheral blood. The chain has TRBV7-9 and TRBJ2-3, with 12 bases that match TRBD2. This receptor was identified in a human donor with acute or convalescent COVID-19. The donor label of this sample is uncertain. CDR3 sequence (DNA): TGTGCCAGCAGCTTCGGACTAGCGGGAACTGATACGCAGTATTTT. This gives the protein CASSFGLAGTDTQYF.